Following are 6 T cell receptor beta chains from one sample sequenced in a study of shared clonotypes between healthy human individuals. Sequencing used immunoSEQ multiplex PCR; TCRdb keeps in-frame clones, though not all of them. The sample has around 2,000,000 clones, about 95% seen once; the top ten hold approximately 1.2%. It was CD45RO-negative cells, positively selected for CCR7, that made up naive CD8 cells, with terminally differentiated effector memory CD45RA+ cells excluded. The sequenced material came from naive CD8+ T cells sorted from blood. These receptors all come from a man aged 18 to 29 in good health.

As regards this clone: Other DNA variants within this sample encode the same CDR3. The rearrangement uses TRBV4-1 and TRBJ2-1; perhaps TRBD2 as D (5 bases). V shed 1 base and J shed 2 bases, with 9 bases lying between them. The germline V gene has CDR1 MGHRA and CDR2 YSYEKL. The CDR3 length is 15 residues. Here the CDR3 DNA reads TGCGCCAGCAGCCAAGGAGGGTCACCCTACAATGAGCAGTTCTTC. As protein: CASSQGGSPYNEQFF.

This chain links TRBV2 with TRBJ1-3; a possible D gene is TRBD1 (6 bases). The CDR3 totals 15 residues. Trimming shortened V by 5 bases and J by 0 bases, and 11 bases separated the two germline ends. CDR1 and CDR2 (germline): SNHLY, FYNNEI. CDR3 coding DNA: TGTGCCAGCAGTCGGGACACCAACTCTGGAAACACCATATATTTT. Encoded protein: CASSRDTNSGNTIYF. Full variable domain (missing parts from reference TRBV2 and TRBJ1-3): EPEVTQTPSHQVTQMGQEVILRCVPISNHLYFYWYRQILGQKVEFLVSFYNNEISEKSEIFDDQFSVERPDGSNFTLKIRSTKLEDSAMYFCASSRDTNSGNTIYFGEGSWLTVV.

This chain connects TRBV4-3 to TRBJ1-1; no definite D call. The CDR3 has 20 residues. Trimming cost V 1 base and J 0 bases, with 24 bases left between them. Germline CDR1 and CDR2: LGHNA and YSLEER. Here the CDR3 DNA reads TGCGCCAGCAGCCAAGCGGTTCATAGTGAACTGATGAACATGAACACTGAAGCTTTCTTT. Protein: CASSQAVHSELMNMNTEAFF.

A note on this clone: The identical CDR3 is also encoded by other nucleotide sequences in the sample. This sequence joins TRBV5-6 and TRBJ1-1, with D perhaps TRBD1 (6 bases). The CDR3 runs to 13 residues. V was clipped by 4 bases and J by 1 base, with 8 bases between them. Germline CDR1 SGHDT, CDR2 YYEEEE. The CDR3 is CASSLTGNTEAFF. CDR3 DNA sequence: TGTGCCAGCAGCCTGACAGGGAACACTGAAGCTTTCTTT. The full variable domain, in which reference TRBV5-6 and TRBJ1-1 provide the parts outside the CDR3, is DAGVTQSPTHLIKTRGQQVTLRCSPKSGHDTVSWYQQALGQGPQFIFQYYEEEERQRGNFPDRFSGHQFPNYSSELNVNALLLGDSALYLCASSLTGNTEAFFGQGTRLTVV.

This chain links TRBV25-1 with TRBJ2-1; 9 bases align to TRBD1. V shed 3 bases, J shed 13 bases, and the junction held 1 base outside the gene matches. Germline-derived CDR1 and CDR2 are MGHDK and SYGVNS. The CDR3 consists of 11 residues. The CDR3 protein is CASSDTGGQFF. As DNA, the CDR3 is TGTGCCAGCAGTGATACAGGGGGCCAGTTCTTC. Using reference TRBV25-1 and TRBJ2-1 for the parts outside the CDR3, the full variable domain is EADIYQTPRYLVIGTGKKITLECSQTMGHDKMYWYQQDPGMELHLIHYSYGVNSTEKGDLSSESTVSRIRTEHFPLTLESARPSHTSQYLCASSDTGGQFFGPGTRLTVL.

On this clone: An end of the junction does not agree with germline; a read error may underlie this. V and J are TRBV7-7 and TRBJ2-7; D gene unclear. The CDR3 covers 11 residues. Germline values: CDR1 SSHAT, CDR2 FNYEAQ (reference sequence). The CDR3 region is CASSWTYEQYF. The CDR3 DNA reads TGTGCTAGCAGTTGGACCTACGAGCAGTACTTC.